This TCR beta chain was identified in a study of blood T cell repertoires in COVID-19. About the research overall: PBMCs, B-cell-depleted T cells, or T cells were the source of the cDNA or gDNA that made up the material.

This CDR3 has 15 amino acids. CDR1 SGHAT and CDR2 FQNNGV come from the germline V gene. Trimming at V came to 2 bases and at J to 3 bases, leaving 6 bases not matched to a gene. The table came from immunoSEQ multiplex PCR; TCRdb's copy has only in-frame clones and leaves some out. The repertoire consists of some 400,000 clones, with about 87% occurring once and the leading ten covering approximately 2.9%. This clonotype originated in a human donor in a cohort sampled during active COVID-19. The J gene is TRBJ2-7, the V gene TRBV11-2; 8 bases are a match to TRBD2. Sequencing was carried out using peripheral blood. In DNA, the CDR3 is TGTGCCAGCAGCTTAATCGGCGGGGGGATCTACGAGCAGTACTTC. This encodes CASSLIGGGIYEQYF.